This TCR beta chain is drawn from a study of beta chain features in type 1 diabetes. Study-level information: On cell yields, gender and age, patients and healthy donors were similar. Across the samples, about 100 million sorted cells were examined in total.

Averaging approximately 120 mL, one heparinised blood draw was given by each donor. cDNA synthesis used the whole RNA isolate, giving expressed TCRB sequences. Sequencing was performed with immunoSEQ multiplex PCR; in TCRdb, only in-frame clones are kept and a portion is missing. The sample lists roughly 340,000 clones; approximately 13% were seen once. This clone was seen more than once but under ten times. Its antigen remains unidentified. Overall study findings and caveats: Type 1 diabetes patients had TCRB CDR3s that were shorter (moderately but significantly so) in all four CD4+ subsets. The question of HLA type influencing TCRB rearrangement was one that remained unresolved here.

With V trimmed by 4 bases and J by 2 bases, 7 bases remained unmatched. Germline lookup yields CDR1 LGHNA and CDR2 YNFKEQ. The length of the CDR3 is 16 residues. The gene calls are TRBV4-2 and TRBJ2-7; TRBD2 agrees at 11 bases. The receptor comes from a woman aged 18-35 years with type 1 diabetes. The sequencing input was naive CD4+ T cells from blood. The CDR3, as DNA: TGTGCCAGCAGCCCAGCCGGGACTAGCGGCCCCTACGAGCAGTACTTC. This gives the protein CASSPAGTSGPYEQYF.